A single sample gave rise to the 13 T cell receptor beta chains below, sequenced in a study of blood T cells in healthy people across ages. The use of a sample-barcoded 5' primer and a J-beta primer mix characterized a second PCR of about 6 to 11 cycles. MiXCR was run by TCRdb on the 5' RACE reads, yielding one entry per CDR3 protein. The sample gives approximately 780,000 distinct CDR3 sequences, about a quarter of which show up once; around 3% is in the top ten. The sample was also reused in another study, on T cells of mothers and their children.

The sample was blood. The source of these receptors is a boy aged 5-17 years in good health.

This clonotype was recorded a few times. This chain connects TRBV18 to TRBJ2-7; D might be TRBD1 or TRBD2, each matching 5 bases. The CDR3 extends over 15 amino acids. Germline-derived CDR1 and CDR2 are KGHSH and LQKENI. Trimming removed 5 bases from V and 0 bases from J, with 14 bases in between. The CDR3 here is CASSNRDASSYEQYF. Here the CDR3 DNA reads TGTGCCAGCTCAAACCGGGACGCCAGCTCCTACGAGCAGTACTTC. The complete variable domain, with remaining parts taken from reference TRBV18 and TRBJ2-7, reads NAGVMQNPRHLVRRRGQEARLRCSPMKGHSHVYWYRQLPEEGLKFMVYLQKENIIDESGMPKERFSAEFPKEGPSILRIQQVVRGDSAAYFCASSNRDASSYEQYFGPGTRLTVT.

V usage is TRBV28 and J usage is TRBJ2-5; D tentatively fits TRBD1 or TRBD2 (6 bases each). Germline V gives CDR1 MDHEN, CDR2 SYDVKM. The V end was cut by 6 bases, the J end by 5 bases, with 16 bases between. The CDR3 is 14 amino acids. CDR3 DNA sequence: TGTGCCAGCAGGGAAGGGGGGACGGATGAGACCCAGTACTTC. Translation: CASREGGTDETQYF.

CDR3 DNA sequence: TGTGCCAGCAGTTTGTGGCAGGGTCGTCAAAACATTCAGTACTTC. Protein sequence: CASSLWQGRQNIQYF. The genes are TRBV28 and TRBJ2-4; perhaps TRBD1 as D (5 bases). V was cut by 3 bases and J by 5 bases, with 14 bases left in between. From germline, CDR1 is MDHEN and CDR2 SYDVKM. The CDR3 is made up of 15 amino acids.

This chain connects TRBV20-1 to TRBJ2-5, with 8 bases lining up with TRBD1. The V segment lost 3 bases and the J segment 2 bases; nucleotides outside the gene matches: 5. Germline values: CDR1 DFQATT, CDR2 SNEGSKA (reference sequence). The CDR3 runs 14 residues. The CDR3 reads CSASRGQGQETQYF. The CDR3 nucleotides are TGCAGTGCTAGCCGCGGACAGGGTCAAGAGACCCAGTACTTC.

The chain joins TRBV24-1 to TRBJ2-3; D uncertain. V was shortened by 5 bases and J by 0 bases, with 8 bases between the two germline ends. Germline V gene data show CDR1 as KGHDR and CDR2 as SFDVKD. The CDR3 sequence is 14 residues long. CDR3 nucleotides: TGTGCCACCAGTGTCGCAGCTAGCACAGATACGCAGTATTTT. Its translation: CATSVAASTDTQYF.

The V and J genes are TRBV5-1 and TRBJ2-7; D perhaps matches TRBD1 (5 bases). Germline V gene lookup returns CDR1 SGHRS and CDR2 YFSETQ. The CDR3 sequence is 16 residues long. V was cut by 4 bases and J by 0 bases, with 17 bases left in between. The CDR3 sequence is CASSPSFDRYSYEQYF. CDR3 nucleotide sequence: TGCGCCAGCAGCCCATCATTTGACAGATACTCCTACGAGCAGTACTTC. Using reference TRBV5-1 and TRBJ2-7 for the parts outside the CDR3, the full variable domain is KAGVTQTPRYLIKTRGQQVTLSCSPISGHRSVSWYQQTPGQGLQFLFEYFSETQRNKGNFPGRFSGRQFSNSRSEMNVSTLELGDSALYLCASSPSFDRYSYEQYFGPGTRLTVT.

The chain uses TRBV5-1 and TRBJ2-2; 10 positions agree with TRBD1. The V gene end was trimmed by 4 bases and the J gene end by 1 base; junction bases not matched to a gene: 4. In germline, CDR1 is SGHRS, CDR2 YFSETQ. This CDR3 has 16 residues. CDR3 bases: TGCGCCAGCAGCACTGGGACAGGGGTGAACACCGGGGAGCTGTTTTTT. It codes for CASSTGTGVNTGELFF.

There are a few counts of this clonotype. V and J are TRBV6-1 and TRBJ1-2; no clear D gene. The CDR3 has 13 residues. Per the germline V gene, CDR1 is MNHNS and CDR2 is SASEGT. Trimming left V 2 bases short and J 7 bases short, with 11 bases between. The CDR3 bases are TGTGCCAGCAGTGAAATAGGATTTACTGGCTACACCTTC. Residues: CASSEIGFTGYTF.

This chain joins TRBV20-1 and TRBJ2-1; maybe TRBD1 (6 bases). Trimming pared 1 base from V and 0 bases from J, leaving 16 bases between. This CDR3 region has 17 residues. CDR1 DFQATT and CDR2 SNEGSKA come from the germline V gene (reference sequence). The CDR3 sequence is CSARGRTGQSSYNEQFF. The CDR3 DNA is TGCAGTGCTAGAGGAAGAACGGGACAAAGCTCCTACAATGAGCAGTTCTTC.

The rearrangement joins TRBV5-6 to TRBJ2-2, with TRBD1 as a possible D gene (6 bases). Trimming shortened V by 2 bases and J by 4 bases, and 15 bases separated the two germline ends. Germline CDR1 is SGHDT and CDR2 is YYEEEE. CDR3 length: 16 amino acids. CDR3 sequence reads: CASSLTGRSSTGELFF. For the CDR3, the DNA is TGTGCCAGCAGCTTAACAGGGAGATCGTCCACCGGGGAGCTGTTTTTT.

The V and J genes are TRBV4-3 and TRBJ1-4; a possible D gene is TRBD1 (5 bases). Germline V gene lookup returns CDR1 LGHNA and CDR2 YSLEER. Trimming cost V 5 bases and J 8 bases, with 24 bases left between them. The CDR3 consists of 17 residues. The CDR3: CASSARGQGPRGEKLFF. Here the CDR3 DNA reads TGCGCCAGCAGCGCAAGGGGTCAGGGCCCGCGAGGCGAAAAACTGTTTTTT.

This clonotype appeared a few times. CDR3 protein: CASSRTREQFF. In DNA form, the CDR3 reads TGTGCCAGCAGCCGCACACGTGAGCAGTTCTTC. The chain joins TRBV6-6 to TRBJ2-1; D is ambiguous. The CDR3 consists of 11 residues. V gave up 6 bases and J gave up 9 bases, with 9 bases separating them. Germline CDR1 reads MNHNY; CDR2 reads SVGAGI (reference sequence).

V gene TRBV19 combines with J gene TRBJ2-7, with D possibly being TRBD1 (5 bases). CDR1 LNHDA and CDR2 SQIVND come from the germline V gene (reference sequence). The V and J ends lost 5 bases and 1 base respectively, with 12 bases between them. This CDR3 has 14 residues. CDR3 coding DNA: TGTGCCAGTAGTTCAGCAGGGTTATCCTACGAGCAGTACTTC. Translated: CASSSAGLSYEQYF.